This T cell receptor (beta chain) emerged from a study of blood T cell repertoires in COVID-19. Turning to the study itself: Some COVID-19 samples were acute and others convalescent; all came from the United States, Italy and Spain. Nucleic acid was either cDNA or gDNA, and it came from T cells, B-cell-depleted T cells, or PBMCs.

Repertoires were generated with immunoSEQ multiplex PCR, while TCRdb's copy carries only in-frame clones and drops some. The sample has 250,000 to 300,000 clones; about 76% are singletons. Germline CDR1 and CDR2: KGHSH and LQKENI. V was clipped by 6 bases and J by 6 bases; unmatched bases: 7. This CDR3 spans 15 amino acids. This TCR derives from a woman aged 55-75 years with active or convalescent COVID-19. The sample consisted of peripheral blood. The chain uses TRBV18 and TRBJ2-3; 12 bases map to TRBD2. CDR3 sequence reads: CASSLTSGGTDTQYF. CDR3 nucleotide sequence: TGTGCCAGCTCGCTTACTAGCGGGGGGACGGATACGCAGTATTTT.